This record concerns one T cell receptor (beta chain) sequence. V was shortened by 0 bases and J by 1 base, with 9 bases between the two germline ends. Germline V CDR1 and CDR2: SGHTA, FQGTGA. This CDR3 is 15 amino acids long. This entry is derived from a study of blood T cell repertoires in COVID-19. Across the study: Acute and convalescent COVID-19 specimens originated in the United States, Italy and Spain. PBMCs, B-cell-depleted T cells, or T cells provided the cDNA or gDNA that made up the material.

Original methodology: Counts of nucleated cells, estimated from reference gene primer amplification, were obtained. Generated by immunoSEQ multiplex PCR, the TCRdb table keeps only in-frame clones and is missing some. V, J and clone size reflect that table, while D and trimming were determined from the DNA. The table lists hundreds of thousands of clones, about 79% of them singletons, with roughly 9.6% in the top ten. The V and J genes are TRBV7-3 and TRBJ1-1; D unclear. The TCR originated in a woman of 80 years or more with acute or convalescent COVID-19. Sequenced material: peripheral blood. This CDR3 reads CASSLTAGTNTEAFF. The DNA for the CDR3 is TGTGCCAGCAGCTTAACGGCAGGTACGAACACTGAAGCTTTCTTT.